These 14 T cell receptor beta chains were sequenced from one sample in a study of neurological immune-mediated disorders. TCRdb processed the 5' RACE reads anew with MiXCR; each CDR3 protein has one entry. The top ten hold 1.1% of the sample, which has tens of thousands of distinct CDR3 sequences, just over 2.5% seen once. The sequenced sample was PBMCs. All receptors derive from a woman in her 30s with multiple sclerosis.

This clonotype was counted at least ten times. J is TRBJ1-5 and V is TRBV20-1, with TRBD1 as a possible D gene (5 bases). The germline V gene encodes CDR1 DFQATT and CDR2 SNEGSKA (reference sequence). V lost 4 bases to trimming and J lost 2 bases, with 12 bases between them. The CDR3 extends over 14 amino acids. The CDR3 sequence: CSATGLEGNQPQHF. CDR3 sequence (DNA): TGCAGTGCTACAGGGCTAGAGGGCAATCAGCCCCAGCATTTT.

This clonotype was seen many times. The CDR3 spells CASSPAWADTYEQYF. CDR3 nucleotide sequence: TGTGCCAGCAGCCCAGCGTGGGCGGATACCTACGAGCAGTACTTC. The J gene is TRBJ2-7, the V gene TRBV7-9; D gene unclear. Germline-derived CDR1 and CDR2 are SEHNR and FQNEAQ (reference sequence). This CDR3 spans 15 amino acids. Trimming cost V 5 bases and J 2 bases, with 16 bases left between them.

This clonotype has a count of ten or more. The chain is built from TRBV20-1 and TRBJ1-5, with D possibly being TRBD1 (5 bases). CDR3 length: 14 residues. V lost 3 bases and J lost 2, with 11 bases in between. Per germline, CDR1 DFQATT and CDR2 SNEGSKA (reference sequence). CDR3 sequence reads: CSARTGGGNQPQHF. In DNA form, the CDR3 reads TGCAGTGCTAGGACCGGGGGGGGCAATCAGCCCCAGCATTTT.

This clonotype came up many times. This sequence joins TRBV29-1 and TRBJ1-2, with D unclear. CDR1 and CDR2 (germline): SQVTM, ANQGSEA. Trimming cost V 0 bases and J 4 bases, with 12 bases left between them. The CDR3 covers 14 residues. The CDR3 nucleotides are TGCAGCGTTGAAGATCTTACGGGAGGCTATGGCTACACCTTC. Its translation: CSVEDLTGGYGYTF.

This clonotype was seen ten or more times. Here the CDR3 DNA reads TGTGCCAGCAGCAATTTCCGGGACAGGGCCTCCTACGAGCAGTACTTC. This gives the protein CASSNFRDRASYEQYF. The genes are TRBV6-2 or TRBV6-3 and TRBJ2-7; 9 bases are a match to TRBD1. The CDR3 is 16 residues long. From germline, CDR1 is MNHEY and CDR2 SVGEGT. V lost 6 bases to trimming and J lost 0 bases; unmatched junction nucleotides: 9.

This clonotype occurred many times. V usage is TRBV20-1 and J usage is TRBJ2-1, with 9 bases aligning to TRBD2. The CDR3 contains 11 residues. The germline V gene encodes CDR1 DFQATT and CDR2 SNEGSKA (reference sequence). The CDR3: CSPLAGAAQFF. The CDR3 region has the DNA TGCTCTCCTTTAGCGGGAGCGGCCCAGTTCTTC.

This clonotype has a count of ten or more. The V and J genes are TRBV28 and TRBJ1-1; 7 positions match TRBD1. Trimming took 8 bases from V and 3 from J; bases not matched to a gene: 6. The CDR3 length is 13 residues. Germline V gene data show CDR1 as MDHEN and CDR2 as SYDVKM. The CDR3 loop reads CASVRDRDTEAFF. The CDR3 nucleotides read TGTGCCAGCGTCCGGGACAGAGACACTGAAGCTTTCTTT.

This clonotype occurred many times. V is TRBV5-1 and J is TRBJ2-1, with unresolved D. Trimming took 3 bases from V and 6 from J, leaving 13 bases between them. The germline V gene has CDR1 SGHRS and CDR2 YFSETQ. The CDR3 is made up of 14 amino acids. In nucleotides, the CDR3 is TGCGCCAGCAGCTGGCCCCAAAAGCTCAATGAGCAGTTCTTC. Its protein product is CASSWPQKLNEQFF.

This clonotype showed up many times. The chain couples TRBV20-1 to TRBJ1-1; 8 positions agree with TRBD1. The CDR3 is made up of 13 amino acids. The V segment lost 6 bases and the J segment 4 bases; nucleotides outside the gene matches: 7. Germline lookup yields CDR1 DFQATT and CDR2 SNEGSKA (reference sequence). DNA of the CDR3: TGCAGTGCAGACAGGGGAATGAGCACTGAAGCTTTCTTT. Amino acid sequence: CSADRGMSTEAFF.

This clonotype was counted at least ten times. The chain is built from TRBV5-1 and TRBJ2-2; a possible D gene is TRBD1 (6 bases). CDR1 SGHRS and CDR2 YFSETQ come from the germline V gene. V was pared by 2 bases and J by 1 base, with 6 bases between. The CDR3 covers 14 residues. This CDR3 is CASSLQGNTGELFF. The CDR3, as DNA: TGCGCCAGCAGCTTACAGGGGAACACCGGGGAGCTGTTTTTT.

This clonotype came up many times. The J gene is TRBJ1-1, the V gene TRBV20-1, with D maybe TRBD1 (5 bases). This CDR3 contains 15 residues. Trimming shortened V by 1 base and J by 3 bases, and 15 bases separated the two germline ends. Looked up from germline, CDR1 is DFQATT and CDR2 is SNEGSKA (reference sequence). The CDR3 DNA is TGCAGTGCTAGAGGGGGGACTGGGACGTACACTGAAGCTTTCTTT. Translation gives CSARGGTGTYTEAFF.

This clonotype was detected ten times or more. In DNA form, the CDR3 reads TGTGCCAGCAGTTTTCTAGCGGGAGGTTACGAGCAGTACTTC. Its translation is CASSFLAGGYEQYF. This rearrangement joins TRBV12-3 or TRBV12-4 to TRBJ2-7; 11 positions agree with TRBD2. V gave up 3 bases and J gave up 4 bases; unmatched junction bases: 2. The length of the CDR3 is 14 residues.

This clonotype was seen ten or more times. The chain has TRBV29-1 and TRBJ2-1; 10 nucleotides align to TRBD2. The CDR3 contains 14 residues. CDR1 and CDR2 from the germline V gene are SQVTM and ANQGSEA. With V trimmed by 7 bases and J by 4 bases, 7 bases remained unmatched. In DNA form, the CDR3 reads TGCAGCGGGGTAGCGGGAGGTGCTTACAATGAGCAGTTCTTC. Residues: CSGVAGGAYNEQFF.

This clonotype was seen ten or more times. The chain joins TRBV7-2 to TRBJ2-7, with D unresolved. CDR1 and CDR2 (germline): SGHTA, FQGNSA. The CDR3 contains 12 residues. Trimming removed 5 bases from V and 6 bases from J, with 11 bases in between. CDR3 DNA sequence: TGTGCCAGCAGCGTACTCCCCCGCGAGCAGTACTTC. Amino acid sequence: CASSVLPREQYF.